The 5 T cell receptor beta chains reported below all come from one sample, sequenced in a study of OX40 agonist ivuxolimab in advanced cancers. Some clones are missing from TCRdb's copy, which holds only in-frame ones; the method was immunoSEQ multiplex PCR. The sample carries about 37,000 clones, approximately 86% recorded once. Material: CD4+ or CD8+ T cells sorted from blood, obtained in a trial of the OX40 agonist ivuxolimab. Every receptor here comes from an adult with an advanced solid tumor such as melanoma, head and neck, liver or kidney cancer.

The genes are TRBV21-1 and TRBJ2-3; TRBD1 is taken as the D call from the table, unchecked against the DNA. TRBV21-1 is flagged as a pseudogene. The CDR3 has 16 amino acids. CDR3 region: CASSPRDRASTDTQYF. Written as DNA, the CDR3 is TGTGCCAGCAGCCCCAGGGACAGGGCGAGCACAGATACGCAGTATTTT.

The chain links TRBV6-4 to TRBJ2-7, with a tentative D call TRBD1 (6 bases). Germline V gene lookup returns CDR1 MRHNA and CDR2 SNTAGT. The CDR3 is made up of 12 amino acids. Trimming cost V 6 bases and J 2 bases, with 8 bases left between them. The DNA of the CDR3 is TGTGCCAGCAGAAGGGGGACCTACGAGCAGTACTTC. This translates into CASRRGTYEQYF.

The gene calls are TRBV11-1 and TRBJ1-1, with TRBD1 as a possible D gene (6 bases). There are 13 residues in the CDR3. V was cut by 3 bases and J by 5 bases, with 10 bases left in between. Germline V gene sequence: CDR1 SGHAT, CDR2 FQDESV (reference sequence). Here the CDR3 reads CASSFPGTTEAFF. The CDR3 coding sequence is TGTGCCAGCAGCTTTCCCGGGACAACTGAAGCTTTCTTT.

V usage is TRBV28 and J usage is TRBJ1-5, with 8 nucleotides matching TRBD1. Germline CDR1 reads MDHEN; CDR2 reads SYDVKM. The CDR3 is 15 residues long. V lost 6 bases to trimming and J lost 6 bases; unmatched junction nucleotides: 10. This chain's CDR3 is CASRLGQGLRQPQHF. Written as DNA, the CDR3 is TGTGCCAGCAGGCTAGGACAGGGCCTCCGTCAGCCCCAGCATTTT.

The chain has TRBV12-5 and TRBJ2-1, with TRBD1 matching over 10 bases. Germline V CDR1 and CDR2: LGHNT, FRNRAP. J was trimmed by 5 bases and V by 6 bases; bases with no gene match: 7. The CDR3 length is 15 residues. CDR3 amino acids: CASGKGQGRNNEQFF. CDR3 coding DNA: TGTGCTAGTGGAAAGGGACAGGGGAGGAACAATGAGCAGTTCTTC.